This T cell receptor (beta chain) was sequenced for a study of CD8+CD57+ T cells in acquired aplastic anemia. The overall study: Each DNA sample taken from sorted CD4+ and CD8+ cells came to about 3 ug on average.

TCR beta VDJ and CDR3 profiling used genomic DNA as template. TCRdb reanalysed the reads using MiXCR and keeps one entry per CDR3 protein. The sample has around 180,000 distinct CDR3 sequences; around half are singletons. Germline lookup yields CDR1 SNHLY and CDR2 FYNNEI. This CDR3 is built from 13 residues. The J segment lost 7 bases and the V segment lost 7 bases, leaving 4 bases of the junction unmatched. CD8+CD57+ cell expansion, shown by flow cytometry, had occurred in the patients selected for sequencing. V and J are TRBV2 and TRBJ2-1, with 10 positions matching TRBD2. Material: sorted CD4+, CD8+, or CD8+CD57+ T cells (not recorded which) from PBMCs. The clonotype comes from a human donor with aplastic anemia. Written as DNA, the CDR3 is TGTGCCAGCACTAGCGGGGGTAGGAATGAGCAGTTCTTC. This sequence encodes CASTSGGRNEQFF.